The 12 T cell receptor beta chains below were found in one sample sequenced in a study of radiation and T cells in renal cell carcinoma. Sequenced by immunoSEQ multiplex PCR; TCRdb stores in-frame clones only, minus some. The table lists just over 15,000 clones, 64% of them singletons. The treatment here: 15 Gy SBRT to primary tumor, nephrectomy 4 weeks later. Material: tumor tissue, obtained from a patient whose treatment included radiotherapy and nephrectomy. Source of these receptors: a woman between 65 and 79 years old with renal cell carcinoma.

In DNA form, the CDR3 reads TGTGCCAGCAGCACCGGAGGGGGGCGCGGCTACACCTTC. Its protein is CASSTGGGRGYTF. The chain joins TRBV9 to TRBJ1-2, with TRBD1 as a possible D gene (6 bases). The V gene lost 4 bases and the J gene lost 8 bases, with 15 bases spanning the gap. Per germline, CDR1 SGDLS and CDR2 YYNGEE. The CDR3 covers 13 residues.

The gene calls are TRBV2 and TRBJ1-6; the D is unclear. V lost 3 bases and J 8 bases, leaving 14 bases between the germline ends. Germline V gene data show CDR1 as SNHLY and CDR2 as FYNNEI. The CDR3 is 15 residues long. The CDR3 loop is CASSDGWQEDSPLHF. CDR3 DNA sequence: TGTGCCAGCAGTGACGGCTGGCAGGAGGATTCACCCCTCCACTTT.

A single count supports this clone. This rearrangement joins TRBV29-1 to TRBJ1-2, with TRBD1 matching 9 bases. The V and J ends lost 7 bases and 0 bases, in that order; junction bases with no gene match: 3. Germline assignment: CDR1 SQVTM and CDR2 ANQGSEA. This CDR3 comprises 13 residues. CDR3 region: CSAGDRANYGYTF. The CDR3 nucleotides read TGCAGCGCTGGGGACAGGGCTAACTATGGCTACACCTTC.

This chain connects TRBV2 to TRBJ1-4, with a tentative D call TRBD1 (5 bases). Germline CDR1 reads SNHLY; CDR2 reads FYNNEI. Trimming shortened V by 8 bases and J by 7 bases, and 14 bases separated the two germline ends. The CDR3 spans 13 residues. The CDR3 DNA sequence: TGTGCCAGCGCAGGGCGGCGAGTTGAAAAACTGTTTTTT. Amino acids: CASAGRRVEKLFF.

With regard to this clone: This same CDR3 is encoded by further DNA sequences in the sample. This chain connects TRBV7-2 to TRBJ2-3; 7 bases map to TRBD2. Germline values: CDR1 SGHTA, CDR2 FQGNSA. The CDR3 covers 14 residues. V was clipped by 0 bases and J by 3 bases; unmatched bases: 0. The CDR3 DNA is TGTGCCAGCAGCTTAGCGCGGGGGACAGATACGCAGTATTTT. Protein: CASSLARGTDTQYF.

The genes are TRBV7-9 and TRBJ2-5; D gene uncertain. CDR1 and CDR2 from the germline V gene are SEHNR and FQNEAQ (reference sequence). This CDR3 region has 13 residues. With 0 bases removed from V and 4 bases from J, the gap between germline ends came to 6 bases. The CDR3 DNA is TGTGCCAGCAGCTTAGCTAGAGGAGAGACCCAGTACTTC. As protein: CASSLARGETQYF.

CDR3 in amino acids: CASSLEGQGAYTF. The CDR3 DNA is TGCGCCAGCAGCTTGGAGGGACAGGGTGCCTACACCTTC. The J gene is TRBJ1-2, the V gene TRBV5-1; 9 bases are shared with TRBD1. This CDR3 is 13 amino acids long. The junction had 4 bases not matched to a gene; V was cut back by 0 bases and J by 10 bases. Germline CDR1 reads SGHRS; CDR2 reads YFSETQ.

The V and J genes are TRBV4-3 and TRBJ2-5, with D possibly matching TRBD1 (6 bases). The germline V gene has CDR1 LGHNA and CDR2 YSLEER. The germline V and J ends were trimmed by 0 bases and 1 base, with 9 bases remaining between them. CDR3 length: 15 residues. CDR3 in DNA: TGCGCCAGCAGCCAAGATCAGGGGCCCCAAGAGACCCAGTACTTC. It yields the protein CASSQDQGPQETQYF.

The chain couples TRBV9 to TRBJ2-2; D not resolved. V lost 4 bases to trimming and J lost 3 bases, with 4 bases between them. The CDR3 is 12 amino acids. Germline V gene sequence: CDR1 SGDLS, CDR2 YYNGEE. The CDR3 reads CASSPYTGELFF. In DNA form, the CDR3 reads TGTGCCAGCAGCCCATACACCGGGGAGCTGTTTTTT.

This clone has more than one count but fewer than ten. The gene calls are TRBV30 and TRBJ1-5, with no clear D. V was cut by 0 bases and J by 9 bases, with 6 bases left in between. Germline V gene lookup returns CDR1 GTSNPN and CDR2 SVGIG (reference sequence). The CDR3 is 11 residues long. CDR3 in DNA: TGTGCCTGGAGTGTGGGTGGGCCCCAGCATTTT. This translates into CAWSVGGPQHF. The full variable domain, rest sourced from reference TRBV30 and TRBJ1-5, is SQTIHQWPATLVQPVGSPLSLECTVEGTSNPNLYWYRQAAGRGLQLLFYSVGIGQISSEVPQNLSASRPQDRQFILSSKKLLLSDSGFYLCAWSVGGPQHFGDGTRLSIL.

The chain employs TRBV30 and TRBJ2-1; D gene uncertain. CDR1 is GTSNPN and CDR2 is SVGIG in the germline V gene (reference sequence). CDR3 length equals 13 residues. Trimming removed 4 bases at V and 9 bases at J, with 16 bases between. CDR3 bases: TGTGCCTGGATTAAAGTGCAGCTCGGTGAGCAGTTCTTC. It is translated as CAWIKVQLGEQFF.

This chain connects TRBV9 to TRBJ2-3, with 9 bases identical to TRBD2. Trimming cost V 3 bases and J 4 bases; bases outside gene matches: 6. The CDR3 contains 15 residues. Germline values: CDR1 SGDLS, CDR2 YYNGEE. The CDR3 bases are TGTGCCAGCAGCGCGCGGGGGGGCCCCCCAGATACGCAGTATTTT. Translated: CASSARGGPPDTQYF. Using reference TRBV9 and TRBJ2-3 for the parts outside the CDR3, the full variable domain is DSGVTQTPKHLITATGQRVTLRCSPRSGDLSVYWYQQSLDQGLQFLIQYYNGEERAKGNILERFSAQQFPDLHSELNLSSLELGDSALYFCASSARGGPPDTQYFGPGTRLTVL.